Listed below are T cell receptor beta chains from one sample, sequenced in a study of response to subunit inactivated influenza vaccine. TCRdb passed the RT-PCR reads through MiXCR, listing each CDR3 protein once. The sample holds 550,000 to 650,000 distinct CDR3 sequences, 12% seen once. The sample in question was PBMCs from blood, obtained on the day of vaccination. The receptors stem from a man aged 45-60 years who received an inactivated influenza vaccine. Both conserved end residues are trimmed from each CDR3. The order of the fields is V gene, CDR3 length, J gene, CDR3 protein.

v_gene: TRBV12-3/TRBV12-4; len: 12; j_gene: TRBJ1-5; CDR3aa: ASNRWGGNQPQH
v_gene: TRBV28; len: 11; j_gene: TRBJ2-2; CDR3aa: ASGYRNTGELF
v_gene: TRBV6-5; len: 15; j_gene: TRBJ2-6; CDR3aa: ASSYSGTVAGANVLT
v_gene: TRBV7-9; len: 11; j_gene: TRBJ2-7; CDR3aa: ASSYARSYEQY
v_gene: TRBV7-2; len: 11; j_gene: TRBJ2-5; CDR3aa: ASSLNSGTTQY
v_gene: TRBV5-1; len: 14; j_gene: TRBJ2-3; CDR3aa: ASSWGQLFSTDTQY
v_gene: TRBV12-3/TRBV12-4; len: 16; j_gene: TRBJ2-7; CDR3aa: ASSLSPPVLAGAYEQY
v_gene: TRBV5-1; len: 12; j_gene: TRBJ2-7; CDR3aa: ASSSLTSYHEQY
v_gene: TRBV15; len: 11; j_gene: TRBJ2-1; CDR3aa: ATRGTVYNEQF
v_gene: TRBV7-2; len: 14; j_gene: TRBJ2-1; CDR3aa: ASSFELAGVGDEQF